The 18 T cell receptor beta chains given below trace back to one sample, sequenced in a study of blood T cell repertoires in COVID-19. Repertoires were generated with immunoSEQ multiplex PCR, while TCRdb's copy carries only in-frame clones and drops some. The repertoire holds 110,000 to 150,000 clones, with more than 75% as singletons. The sample consisted of peripheral blood. The source of these receptors is a woman between 45 and 65 years old with acute or convalescent COVID-19.

J is TRBJ1-1 and V is TRBV30; TRBD1 is a possible D gene (6 bases). The CDR3 contains 15 residues. The germline V gene encodes CDR1 GTSNPN and CDR2 SVGIG (reference sequence). Trimming left V 5 bases short and J 3 bases short, with 19 bases between. The CDR3 here is CAWRPTGREYTEAFF. The CDR3 DNA is TGTGCCTGGCGACCAACAGGGAGGGAATACACTGAAGCTTTCTTT.

This clone has a single count. The rearrangement links TRBV2 to TRBJ2-5; TRBD2 agrees at 8 bases. This CDR3 contains 13 residues. Germline CDR1 SNHLY, CDR2 FYNNEI. Trimming at V came to 5 bases and at J to 5 bases, leaving 4 bases not matched to a gene. The CDR3 loop is CASSFPGGETQYF. Here the CDR3 DNA reads TGTGCCAGCAGTTTCCCGGGAGGGGAGACCCAGTACTTC.

This clone occurred once. The chain has TRBV2 and TRBJ1-3; 7 bases agree with TRBD1. CDR3 length: 13 residues. V dropped 6 bases and J dropped 4; count of bases not matched to a gene: 3. Germline V gene data show CDR1 as SNHLY and CDR2 as FYNNEI. The CDR3 sequence is CASRGDSGNTIYF. DNA of the CDR3: TGTGCCAGCAGGGGGGACAGCGGAAACACCATATATTTT.

This chain links TRBV15 with TRBJ1-1, with TRBD1 identical over 7 bases. The germline V gene encodes CDR1 LNHNV and CDR2 YYDKDF (reference sequence). J lost 1 base, V lost 8 bases, and 7 bases had no gene match. The CDR3 has 14 residues. CDR3 in amino acids: CATSGTDKNTEAFF. In DNA form, the CDR3 reads TGTGCCACCTCCGGGACAGATAAGAACACTGAAGCTTTCTTT.

This clone occurred many times. This chain links TRBV28 with TRBJ2-2; 11 nucleotides agree with TRBD2. Unmatched junction bases numbered 10, after V lost 4 bases and J lost 6 bases. The germline CDR1 and CDR2 sequences are MDHEN and SYDVKM. There are 17 residues in the CDR3. CDR3 bases: TGTGCCAGCAGTTATAGCGGGGGGGCTCTATTCCCCGGGGAGCTGTTTTTT. Its translation: CASSYSGGALFPGELFF.

This chain joins TRBV19 and TRBJ1-2; 8 bases are a match to TRBD1. Germline CDR1 is LNHDA and CDR2 is SQIVND (reference sequence). V was clipped by 1 base and J by 6 bases; unmatched bases: 7. The CDR3 has 15 residues. Here the CDR3 reads CASSIVQTGVHGYTF. CDR3 nucleotide sequence: TGTGCCAGTAGTATAGTTCAGACAGGGGTACATGGCTACACCTTC.

Regarding this clone: Within the sample, other DNA sequences also encode this same CDR3. The V gene is TRBV7-9, the J gene TRBJ1-2; D gene unclear. CDR3 length: 14 amino acids. Germline V gives CDR1 SEHNR, CDR2 FQNEAQ (reference sequence). Trimming took off 0 bases at V and 8 bases at J, with 13 bases between the two ends. The CDR3 nucleotides are TGTGCCAGCAGCTTAGCGTTGCCAGACTCGGGCTACACCTTC. It is translated as CASSLALPDSGYTF.

The chain's CDR3 is CASSPRPGLETGELFF. The CDR3 bases are TGTGCCAGCTCACCACGGCCTGGTCTGGAGACCGGGGAGCTGTTTTTT. The chain employs TRBV18 and TRBJ2-2; no reliable D call. Trimming took off 1 base at V and 5 bases at J, with 14 bases between the two ends. The germline gives CDR1 KGHSH, CDR2 LQKENI. CDR3 size: 16 residues.

The rearrangement uses TRBV19 and TRBJ2-5; 7 nucleotides match TRBD2. The germline CDR1 and CDR2 sequences are LNHDA and SQIVND (reference sequence). The CDR3 runs to 14 residues. The J segment lost 3 bases and the V segment lost 3 bases, leaving 4 bases of the junction unmatched. CDR3 residues: CASSIVAGEETQYF. In DNA form, the CDR3 reads TGTGCCAGTAGTATTGTTGCGGGGGAAGAGACCCAGTACTTC.

CDR3 region: CSASGDNEQFF. CDR3 in DNA: TGCAGTGCTAGTGGCGACAATGAGCAGTTCTTC. The rearrangement links TRBV20-1 to TRBJ2-1, with D uncertain. The CDR3 is made up of 11 amino acids. V lost 3 bases and J 5 bases, leaving 5 bases between the germline ends. Germline CDR1 and CDR2: DFQATT and SNEGSKA (reference sequence).

This sequence joins TRBV9 and TRBJ2-5, with D uncertain. Trimming left V 4 bases short and J 5 bases short, with 12 bases between. CDR1 is SGDLS and CDR2 is YYNGEE in the germline V gene. This CDR3 has 13 amino acids. CDR3 in amino acids: CASSTTLSETQYF. The DNA for the CDR3 is TGTGCCAGCAGCACCACGCTGAGCGAGACCCAGTACTTC.

The chain links TRBV28 to TRBJ2-7; 10 bases fit TRBD1. Germline loops: CDR1 MDHEN, CDR2 SYDVKM. The V and J ends lost 6 bases and 3 bases, in that order; junction bases with no gene match: 2. The CDR3 spans 13 residues. CDR3 residues: CASRGTGDYEQYF. Here the CDR3 DNA reads TGTGCCAGCAGAGGGACAGGGGACTACGAGCAGTACTTC.

The CDR3 loop is CASSLSVREQFF. As DNA, the CDR3 is TGCGCCAGCAGCCTTAGCGTTCGGGAGCAGTTCTTC. J is TRBJ2-1 and V is TRBV5-1; tentative D call: TRBD2 (5 bases). The CDR3 runs 12 residues. Germline-derived CDR1 and CDR2 are SGHRS and YFSETQ. V gave up 4 bases and J gave up 10 bases, with 12 bases separating them.

J is TRBJ2-7 and V is TRBV20-1; D is possibly TRBD2 (5 bases). The germline V gene encodes CDR1 DFQATT and CDR2 SNEGSKA (reference sequence). Trimming left V 3 bases short and J 0 bases short, with 18 bases between. The CDR3 consists of 16 residues. The CDR3 nucleotides read TGCAGTGCTAGTATTAATCGCGGGCCCTTCTCCTACGAGCAGTACTTC. This translates into CSASINRGPFSYEQYF.

The V gene is TRBV6-2 or TRBV6-3, the J gene TRBJ1-5; D gene uncertain. V lost 4 bases and J lost 7, with 11 bases in between. The CDR3 spans 13 residues. Germline V CDR1 and CDR2: MNHEY, SVGEGT. CDR3 sequence reads: CASSSEVYQPQHF. The CDR3, as DNA: TGTGCCAGCAGTTCGGAGGTCTACCAGCCCCAGCATTTT.

The J gene is TRBJ1-1, the V gene TRBV30; D possibly corresponds to TRBD1 (5 bases). The CDR3 totals 14 residues. V was pared by 2 bases and J by 5 bases, with 15 bases between. Germline V CDR1 and CDR2: GTSNPN, SVGIG (reference sequence). CDR3 region: CAWSPRGRVTEAFF. The DNA of the CDR3 is TGTGCCTGGAGTCCCCGGGGGAGGGTGACTGAAGCTTTCTTT.

The chain is built from TRBV25-1 and TRBJ1-2, with D unclear. The CDR3 length is 13 residues. V lost 1 base to trimming and J lost 5 bases, with 8 bases between them. Germline lookup yields CDR1 MGHDK and CDR2 SYGVNS. DNA of the CDR3: TGTGCCAGCAGTGAATCCCGTAAATATGGCTACACCTTC. It codes for CASSESRKYGYTF.

The chain has TRBV5-1 and TRBJ2-2; weak D call: TRBD1 (6 bases). The V gene's germline CDR1 is SGHRS and CDR2 YFSETQ. This CDR3 has 14 amino acids. V was clipped by 9 bases and J by 1 base, with 13 bases between them. CDR3 amino acids: CATTDSRNTGELFF. The CDR3 DNA is TGCGCCACCACGGACAGCCGGAACACCGGGGAGCTGTTTTTT.